This T cell receptor (beta chain) was identified in a study of early T cells in non-severe SARS-CoV-2 infection. Across the study: Whole-blood bulk RNA, unsorted, was sequenced, and chains were unpaired. Findings of the study overall: Matching against VDJdb likely underestimated virus-specific expansions, favoring anti-spike CD8.

Comment on this clonotype: Its antigen is undetermined.

Unique molecular identifier tags were affixed to discrete cDNA molecules. TCRdb fed the 5' RACE reads into MiXCR, producing one record per CDR3 protein. The sample records more than 90,000 distinct CDR3 sequences, about 13% being singletons. CDR1 and CDR2 (germline): MDHEN, SYDVKM. CDR3 length: 13 residues. V gave up 10 bases and J gave up 4 bases, with 16 bases separating them. This sequence originates from an adult who was a healthcare worker with PCR-confirmed SARS-CoV-2 infection or an uninfected control (not recorded which). Sequenced: whole blood. The chain carries TRBV28 and TRBJ1-1; no firm D call. DNA for the CDR3: TGTGCCACCCTCAGGCGGGAGTTCACTGAAGCTTTCTTT. Translating gives CATLRREFTEAFF.